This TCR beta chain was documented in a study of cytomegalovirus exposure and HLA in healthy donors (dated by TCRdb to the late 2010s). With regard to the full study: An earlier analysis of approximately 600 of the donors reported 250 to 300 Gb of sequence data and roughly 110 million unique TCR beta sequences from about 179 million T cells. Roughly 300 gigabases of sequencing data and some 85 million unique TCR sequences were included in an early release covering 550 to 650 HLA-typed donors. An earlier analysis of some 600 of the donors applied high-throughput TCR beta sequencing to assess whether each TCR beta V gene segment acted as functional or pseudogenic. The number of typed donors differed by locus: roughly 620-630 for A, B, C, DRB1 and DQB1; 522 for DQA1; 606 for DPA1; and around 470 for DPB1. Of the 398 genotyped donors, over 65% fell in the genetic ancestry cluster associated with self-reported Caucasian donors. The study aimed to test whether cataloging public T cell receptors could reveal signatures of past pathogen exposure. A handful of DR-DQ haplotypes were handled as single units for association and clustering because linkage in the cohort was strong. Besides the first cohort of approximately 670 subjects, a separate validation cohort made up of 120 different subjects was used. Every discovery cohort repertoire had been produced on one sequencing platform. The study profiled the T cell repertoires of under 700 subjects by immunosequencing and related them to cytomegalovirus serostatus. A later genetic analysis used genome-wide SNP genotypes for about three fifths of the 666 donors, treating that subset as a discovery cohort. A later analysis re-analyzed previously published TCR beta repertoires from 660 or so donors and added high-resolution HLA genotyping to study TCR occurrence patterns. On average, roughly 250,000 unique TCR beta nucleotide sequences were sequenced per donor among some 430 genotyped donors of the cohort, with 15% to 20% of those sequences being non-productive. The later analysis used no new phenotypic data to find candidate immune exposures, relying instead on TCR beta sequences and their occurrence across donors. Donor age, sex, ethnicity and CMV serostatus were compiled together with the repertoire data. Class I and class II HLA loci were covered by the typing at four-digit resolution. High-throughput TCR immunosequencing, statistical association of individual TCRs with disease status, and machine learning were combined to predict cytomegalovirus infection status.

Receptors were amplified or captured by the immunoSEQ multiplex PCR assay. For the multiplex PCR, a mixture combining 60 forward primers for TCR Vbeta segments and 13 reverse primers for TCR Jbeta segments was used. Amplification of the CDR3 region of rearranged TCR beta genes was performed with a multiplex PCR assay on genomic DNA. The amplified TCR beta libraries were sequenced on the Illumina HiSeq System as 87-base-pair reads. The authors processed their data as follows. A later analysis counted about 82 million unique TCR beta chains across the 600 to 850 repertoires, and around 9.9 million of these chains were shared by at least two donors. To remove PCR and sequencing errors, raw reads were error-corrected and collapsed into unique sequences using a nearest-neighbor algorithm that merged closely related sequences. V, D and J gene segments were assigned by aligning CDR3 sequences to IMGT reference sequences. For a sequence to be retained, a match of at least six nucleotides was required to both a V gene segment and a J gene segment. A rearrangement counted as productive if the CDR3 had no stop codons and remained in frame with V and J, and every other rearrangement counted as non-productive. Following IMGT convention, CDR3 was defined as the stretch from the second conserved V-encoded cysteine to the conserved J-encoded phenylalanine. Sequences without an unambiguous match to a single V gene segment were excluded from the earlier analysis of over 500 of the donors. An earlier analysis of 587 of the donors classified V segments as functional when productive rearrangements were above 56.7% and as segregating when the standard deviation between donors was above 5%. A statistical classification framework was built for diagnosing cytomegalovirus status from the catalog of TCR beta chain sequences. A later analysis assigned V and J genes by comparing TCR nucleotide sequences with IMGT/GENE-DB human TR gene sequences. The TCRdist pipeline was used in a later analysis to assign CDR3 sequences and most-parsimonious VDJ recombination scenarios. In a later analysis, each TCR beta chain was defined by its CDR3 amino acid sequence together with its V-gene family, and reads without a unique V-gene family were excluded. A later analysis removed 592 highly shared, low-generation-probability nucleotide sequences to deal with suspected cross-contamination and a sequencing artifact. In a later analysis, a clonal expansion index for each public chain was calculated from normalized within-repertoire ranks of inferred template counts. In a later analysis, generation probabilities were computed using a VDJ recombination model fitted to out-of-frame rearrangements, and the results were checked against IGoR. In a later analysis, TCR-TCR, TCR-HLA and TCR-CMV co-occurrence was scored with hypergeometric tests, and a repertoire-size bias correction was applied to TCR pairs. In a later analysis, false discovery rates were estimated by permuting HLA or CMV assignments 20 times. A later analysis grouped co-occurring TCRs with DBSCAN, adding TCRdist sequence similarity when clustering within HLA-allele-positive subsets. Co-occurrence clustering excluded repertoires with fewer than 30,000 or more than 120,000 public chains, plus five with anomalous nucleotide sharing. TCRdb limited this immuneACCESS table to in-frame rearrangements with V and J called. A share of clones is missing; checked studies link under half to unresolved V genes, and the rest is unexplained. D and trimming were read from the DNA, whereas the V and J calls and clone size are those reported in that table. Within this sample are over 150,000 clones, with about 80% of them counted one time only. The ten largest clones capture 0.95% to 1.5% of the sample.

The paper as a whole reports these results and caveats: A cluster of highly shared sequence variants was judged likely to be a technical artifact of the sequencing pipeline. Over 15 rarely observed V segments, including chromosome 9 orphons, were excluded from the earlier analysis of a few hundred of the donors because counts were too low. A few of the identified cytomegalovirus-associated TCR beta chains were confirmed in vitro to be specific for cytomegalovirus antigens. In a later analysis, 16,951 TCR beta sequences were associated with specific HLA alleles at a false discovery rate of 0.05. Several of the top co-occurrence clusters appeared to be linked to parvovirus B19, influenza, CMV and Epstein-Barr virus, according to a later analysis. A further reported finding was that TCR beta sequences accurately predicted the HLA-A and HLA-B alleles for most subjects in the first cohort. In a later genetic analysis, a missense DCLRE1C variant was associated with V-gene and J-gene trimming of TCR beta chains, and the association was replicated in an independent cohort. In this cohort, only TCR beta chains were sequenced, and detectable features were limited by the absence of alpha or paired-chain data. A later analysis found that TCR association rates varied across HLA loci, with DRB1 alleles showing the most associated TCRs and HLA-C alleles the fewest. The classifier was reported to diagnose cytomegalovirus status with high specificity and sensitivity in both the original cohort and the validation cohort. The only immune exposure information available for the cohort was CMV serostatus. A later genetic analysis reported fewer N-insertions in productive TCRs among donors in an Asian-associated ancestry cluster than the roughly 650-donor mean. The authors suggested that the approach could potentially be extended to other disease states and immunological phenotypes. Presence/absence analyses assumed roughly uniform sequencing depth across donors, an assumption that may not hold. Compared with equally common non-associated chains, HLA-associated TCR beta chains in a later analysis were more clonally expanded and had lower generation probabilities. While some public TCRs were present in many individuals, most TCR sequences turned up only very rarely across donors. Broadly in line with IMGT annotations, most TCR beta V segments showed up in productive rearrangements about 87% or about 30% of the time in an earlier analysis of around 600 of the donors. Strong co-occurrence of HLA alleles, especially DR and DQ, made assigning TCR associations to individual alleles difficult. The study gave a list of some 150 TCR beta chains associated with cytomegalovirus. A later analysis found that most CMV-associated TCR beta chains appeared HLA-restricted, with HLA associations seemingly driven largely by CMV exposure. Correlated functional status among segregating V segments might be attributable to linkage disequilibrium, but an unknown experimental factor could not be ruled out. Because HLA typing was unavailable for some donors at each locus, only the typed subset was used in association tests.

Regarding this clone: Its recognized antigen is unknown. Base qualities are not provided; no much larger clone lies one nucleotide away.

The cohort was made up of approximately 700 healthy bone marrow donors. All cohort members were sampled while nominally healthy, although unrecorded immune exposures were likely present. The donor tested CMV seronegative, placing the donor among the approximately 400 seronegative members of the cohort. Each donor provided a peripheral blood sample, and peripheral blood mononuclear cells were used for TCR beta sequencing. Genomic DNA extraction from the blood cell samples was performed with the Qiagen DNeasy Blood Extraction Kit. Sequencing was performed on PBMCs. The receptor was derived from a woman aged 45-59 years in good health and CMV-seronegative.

The CDR3 corresponds to CAWSGRSSSGNTIYF. The DNA reads TGTGCCTGGAGTGGAAGATCGAGCTCTGGAAACACCATATATTTT. The rearranged segments are TRBV30 and TRBJ1-3, with no confident D gene call. Reading from cysteine to phenylalanine, the CDR3 counts 15 amino acids. The kept DNA is CDR3 alone, 45 bases in frame from the first base. Relative to germline, V is 1 base shorter and J is 0 bases shorter, with 10 bases between their ends. According to the germline V gene (reference sequence), CDR1 reads GTSNPN and CDR2 reads SVGIG. Supplemented by the reference TRBV30 and TRBJ1-3 proteins around the CDR3, the complete variable domain is SQTIHQWPATLVQPVGSPLSLECTVEGTSNPNLYWYRQAAGRGLQLLFYSVGIGQISSEVPQNLSASRPQDRQFILSSKKLLLSDSGFYLCAWSGRSSSGNTIYFGEGSWLTVV.